This T cell receptor beta chain is from a study of neoadjuvant anti-PD-1 for oral cavity cancer. Study details: Non-progressing patients received a fourth nivolumab dose near day 43, then surgery on days 50-56.

The time point here: after neoadjuvant nivolumab, at surgical resection. Patients were newly diagnosed with stage II-IVA oral cavity squamous cell carcinoma without prior systemic or radiation treatment. Analysis of PBMCs was direct, with no culture step. Most PBMC samples had roughly 0.5 ug input DNA in six replicates. Profiled with immunoSEQ multiplex PCR; TCRdb holds only in-frame clones, not every one. The table includes about 14,000 clones, approximately 74% detected once. CDR1 is SGHTA, CDR2 FQGTGA, per germline. Trimming stripped 1 base from V and 3 bases from J, with 6 bases between. The CDR3 totals 13 residues.

The source was PBMCs, collected after nivolumab (anti-PD-1) treatment. The chain joins TRBV7-3 to TRBJ2-5; no clear D gene. This TCR was sampled from a person aged 35 to 85 with oral cavity squamous cell carcinoma. The CDR3 nucleotides are TGTGCCAGCAGCTTAAATGGAAAAGAGACCCAGTACTTC. Translated: CASSLNGKETQYF. Drawing the rest from reference TRBV7-3 and TRBJ2-5, the complete variable domain is GAGVSQTPSNKVTEKGKYVELRCDPISGHTALYWYRQSLGQGPEFLIYFQGTGAADDSGLPNDRFFAVRPEGSVSTLKIQRTERGDSAVYLCASSLNGKETQYFGPGTRLLVL.